This TCR beta chain is from a study of T cell repertoires in cytomegalovirus infection. At least ten counts were recorded for this clonotype. What it binds is unknown. TCRdb re-analysed the reads in MiXCR, keeping a single row per CDR3 protein. The table has 300,000 to 400,000 distinct CDR3 sequences, 20% to 30% seen once. Findings and caveats of the study: Clonotype analysis showed dominance of the ex vivo response by HLA-C-restricted CMV-specific TCR beta clonotypes. There were carriers of CMV plus the relevant HLA, and cumulative public TCR beta family frequency identified them.

Trimming removed 5 bases from V and 4 bases from J, with 17 bases in between. Germline-derived CDR1 and CDR2 are SGHVS and FQNEAQ. CDR3 size: 15 residues. This sequence originates from a human donor in good health (CMV status not recorded). Some clones in this sample may be carry-over from other donors' samples. The sample here was cultured PBMCs, taken from culture after CMV antigen stimulation. The chain couples TRBV7-8 to TRBJ1-2; the D gene is possibly TRBD1 (5 bases). CDR3 amino acids: CASSPPGGRTYGYTF. In nucleotides, the CDR3 is TGTGCCAGCAGCCCTCCCGGGGGACGCACCTATGGCTACACCTTC.